The 9 T cell receptor beta chains presented below share a single source sample, sequenced in a study of long-term antiretroviral therapy in people with HIV. The libraries were made with immunoSEQ v3.0 at survey level. The table came from immunoSEQ multiplex PCR; TCRdb's copy has only in-frame clones and leaves some out. The table lists 20,000 to 25,000 clones, about four fifths of them singletons, with approximately 7.7% in the top ten. The starting material was unsorted PBMCs, obtained 1.5 years after starting antiretroviral therapy. Every receptor here comes from a man between 25 and 39 years old with HIV.

The chain combines TRBV5-6 with TRBJ2-5; 9 bases map to TRBD1. Looked up from germline, CDR1 is SGHDT and CDR2 is YYEEEE. This CDR3 contains 14 residues. Losses at the gene ends were 2 bases for V and 4 bases for J; bases not matched to a gene: 3. The CDR3: CASSLQGATETQYF. DNA of the CDR3: TGTGCCAGCAGCTTACAGGGGGCCACAGAGACCCAGTACTTC.

The V gene is TRBV19, the J gene TRBJ2-1; 13 nucleotides match TRBD2. The V segment lost 5 bases and the J segment 2 bases; nucleotides outside the gene matches: 15. The germline V gene has CDR1 LNHDA and CDR2 SQIVND (reference sequence). CDR3 size: 20 residues. CDR3 bases: TGTGCCAGTAGTCAACACCCCCCCCAGGGACTAGCGGGGACCTACAATGAGCAGTTCTTC. Translated: CASSQHPPQGLAGTYNEQFF.

The chain recombines TRBV18 with TRBJ2-5; D is possibly TRBD2 (5 bases). There are 17 residues in the CDR3. The germline gives CDR1 KGHSH, CDR2 LQKENI. V was shortened by 0 bases and J by 2 bases, with 16 bases between the two germline ends. In DNA, the CDR3 is TGTGCCAGCTCACCACCGGCCGGCACGGGGAGACAAGAGACCCAGTACTTC. Translating it yields CASSPPAGTGRQETQYF. Full variable domain (missing parts from reference TRBV18 and TRBJ2-5): NAGVMQNPRHLVRRRGQEARLRCSPMKGHSHVYWYRQLPEEGLKFMVYLQKENIIDESGMPKERFSAEFPKEGPSILRIQQVVRGDSAAYFCASSPPAGTGRQETQYFGPGTRLLVL.

The V gene is TRBV27, the J gene TRBJ2-3; D gene unclear. The CDR3 loop spans 13 amino acids. Trimming removed 4 bases from V and 2 bases from J, with 7 bases in between. CDR1 and CDR2 from the germline V gene are MNHEY and SMNVEV (reference sequence). Here the CDR3 reads CASSWGLTDTQYF. In nucleotides, the CDR3 is TGTGCCAGCAGTTGGGGTCTCACAGATACGCAGTATTTT.

This clone is a singleton in its sample. The chain links TRBV6-5 to TRBJ2-7; D possibly corresponds to TRBD1 (8 bases). CDR1 is MNHEY and CDR2 is SVGAGI in the germline V gene. Deletions cut 4 bases from V and 4 bases from J, with 14 bases between. The CDR3 has 14 residues. The CDR3 nucleotides read TGTGCCAGCAGTTCACAGGGGGGAGGGTACGAGCAGTACTTC. It codes for CASSSQGGGYEQYF.

The chain combines TRBV4-3 with TRBJ1-3, with D perhaps matching TRBD1 (5 bases). This CDR3 contains 16 residues. Germline V gene sequence: CDR1 LGHNA, CDR2 YSLEER. Trimming took off 0 bases at V and 0 bases at J, with 9 bases between the two ends. CDR3 loop: CASSQDGQGSGNTIYF. The CDR3 DNA follows: TGCGCCAGCAGCCAAGATGGTCAGGGCTCTGGAAACACCATATATTTT.

The chain recombines TRBV7-9 with TRBJ2-3; D is perhaps TRBD1 or TRBD2 (5 bases each). This CDR3 has 16 residues. V was trimmed by 1 base and J by 3 bases, leaving 14 bases between them. The germline V gene has CDR1 SEHNR and CDR2 FQNEAQ (reference sequence). CDR3 sequence (DNA): TGTGCCAGCAGCTTAGACGGGGCGCGAGGGACAGATACGCAGTATTTT. Translating it yields CASSLDGARGTDTQYF.

This chain uses TRBV6-4 with TRBJ1-2; 9 bases agree with TRBD1. V was pared by 6 bases and J by 6 bases, with 5 bases of the junction left unmatched. The CDR3 covers 13 residues. Germline V lookup: CDR1 MRHNA, CDR2 SNTAGT. CDR3 sequence: CASRGTGTDGYTF. DNA of the CDR3: TGTGCCAGCAGGGGGACAGGGACGGATGGCTACACCTTC.

The gene calls are TRBV5-1 and TRBJ1-1; D is undetermined. CDR1 and CDR2 from the germline V gene are SGHRS and YFSETQ. The CDR3 spans 15 residues. Between the trimmed V and J ends, which lost 2 bases and 4 bases, there was a span of 15 bases. CDR3 sequence (DNA): TGCGCCAGCAGCTTCGCAGGTGGAAGTGGCACTGAAGCTTTCTTT. This gives the protein CASSFAGGSGTEAFF.